Each of the 3 T cell receptor beta chains below was sequenced from the same sample in a study of breast tumors, draining lymph nodes, adjacent tissues. The lymph nodes were axillary draining lymph nodes from breast cancer patients. MiXCR, run by TCRdb on the multiplex PCR reads, gives a single entry per CDR3 protein. Among some 130,000 distinct CDR3 sequences listed, 15% to 20% were seen once. The material sequenced was axillary lymph node tissue. The origin of the receptors is a female donor with breast cancer. Some clones in this sample may be carry-over from other donors' samples.

This clonotype was counted many times. The genes are TRBV7-9 and TRBJ2-1; D might be TRBD1 (6 bases). Germline CDR1 is SEHNR and CDR2 is FQNEAQ (reference sequence). The CDR3 has 16 amino acids. Trimming took 2 bases from V and 2 from J, leaving 13 bases between them. CDR3 sequence (DNA): TGTGCCAGCAGCTTAACGCGACAGGCGACCTACAATGAGCAGTTCTTC. This codes for CASSLTRQATYNEQFF. The whole variable domain, filled in from reference TRBV7-9 and TRBJ2-1, reads DTGVSQNPRHKITKRGQNVTFRCDPISEHNRLYWYRQTLGQGPEFLTYFQNEAQLEKSRLLSDRFSAERPKGSFSTLEIQRTEQGDSAMYLCASSLTRQATYNEQFFGPGTRLTVL.

This clonotype was seen many times. The genes are TRBV5-1 and TRBJ2-3; a weak D match, TRBD1 (5 bases). The V gene lost 1 base and the J gene lost 4 bases, with 10 bases spanning the gap. The CDR3 spans 14 residues. Germline V gives CDR1 SGHRS, CDR2 YFSETQ. The CDR3 region has the DNA TGCGCCAGCAGCTTGCGCACAGGTGCAGATACGCAGTATTTT. It yields the protein CASSLRTGADTQYF.

At least ten counts were recorded for this clonotype. V usage is TRBV5-6 and J usage is TRBJ2-3; the D gene is possibly TRBD1 (6 bases). The CDR3 is 14 amino acids. V gave up 4 bases and J gave up 2 bases, with 11 bases separating them. Germline CDR1 and CDR2: SGHDT and YYEEEE. This CDR3 reads CASSPRTVTDTQYF. CDR3 DNA: TGTGCCAGCAGCCCCCGGACAGTCACAGATACGCAGTATTTT.